Each of the 15 T cell receptor beta chains below was sequenced from the same sample in a study of blood T cell repertoires in COVID-19. Some clones are missing from TCRdb's copy, which holds only in-frame ones; the method was immunoSEQ multiplex PCR. In the table there are 200,000 to 250,000 clones, 85% to 90% of which are singletons. The sample taken for sequencing was peripheral blood. Receptors originate from a woman aged 50 to 60 with COVID-19, enrolled during active disease.

The chain joins TRBV5-6 to TRBJ1-2, with D maybe TRBD1 (5 bases). V was cut by 0 bases and J by 2 bases, with 14 bases left in between. The CDR3 is made up of 16 amino acids. Germline CDR1 is SGHDT and CDR2 is YYEEEE. The CDR3: CASSLGDGGQNYGYTF. CDR3 DNA sequence: TGTGCCAGCAGCTTGGGGGACGGAGGGCAGAACTATGGCTACACCTTC. The full variable domain, completed using reference TRBV5-6 and TRBJ1-2, is DAGVTQSPTHLIKTRGQQVTLRCSPKSGHDTVSWYQQALGQGPQFIFQYYEEEERQRGNFPDRFSGHQFPNYSSELNVNALLLGDSALYLCASSLGDGGQNYGYTFGSGTRLTVV.

The chain combines TRBV24-1 with TRBJ2-2, with D possibly being TRBD1 (5 bases). V gave up 0 bases and J gave up 5 bases, with 12 bases separating them. Germline-derived CDR1 and CDR2 are KGHDR and SFDVKD. The CDR3 totals 16 residues. Written as DNA, the CDR3 is TGTGCCACCAGTGATTTGCAACCAGGGAAAACCGGGGAGCTGTTTTTT. It yields the protein CATSDLQPGKTGELFF.

Written as DNA, the CDR3 is TGTGCCAGCAGCCGGCAAGCGGGAGGGACCCAGTACTTC. This gives the protein CASSRQAGGTQYF. The rearrangement links TRBV7-2 to TRBJ2-5; TRBD2 matches at 9 bases. Germline V gene data show CDR1 as SGHTA and CDR2 as FQGNSA. This CDR3 has 13 residues. J gave up 7 bases and V 5 bases, and 5 bases lay outside the gene matches.

V gene TRBV5-4 combines with J gene TRBJ1-1, with 7 positions matching TRBD1. The germline gives CDR1 SGHNT, CDR2 YYREEE (reference sequence). V shed 4 bases and J 8 bases; nucleotides not matched to a gene: 8. The CDR3 runs 13 residues. The CDR3: CASSLPPGQEAFF. CDR3 DNA sequence: TGTGCCAGCAGCCTCCCACCGGGACAGGAAGCTTTCTTT.

The chain links TRBV21-1 to TRBJ2-7; the listed D gene, TRBD2, was not tested against the DNA. TRBV21-1 is an annotated pseudogene. The CDR3 has 10 residues. The CDR3 sequence is CASSRGEQYF. DNA of the CDR3: TGTGCCAGCAGCCGCGGGGAGCAGTACTTC.

The J gene is TRBJ1-2, the V gene TRBV27, with 8 bases matching TRBD1. V lost 0 bases, J lost 3 bases, and 6 bases stayed unmatched. Germline V lookup: CDR1 MNHEY, CDR2 SMNVEV (reference sequence). The CDR3 totals 16 residues. The CDR3 sequence: CASSLSRTGRHYGYTF. CDR3 DNA sequence: TGTGCCAGCAGTTTATCGAGGACAGGGAGGCACTATGGCTACACCTTC.

The chain combines TRBV10-3 with TRBJ2-7; D is unclear. Looked up from germline, CDR1 is ENHRY and CDR2 is SYGVKD. The CDR3 has 11 residues. V was cut by 4 bases and J by 6 bases, with 7 bases left in between. The CDR3 sequence: CAISVGSEQYV. The CDR3 region has the DNA TGTGCCATCAGTGTTGGCAGCGAGCAGTACGTC.

V and J are TRBV19 and TRBJ2-5; D might be TRBD2 (5 bases). CDR1 and CDR2 (germline): LNHDA, SQIVND (reference sequence). The CDR3 has 12 residues. The V and J ends lost 3 bases and 5 bases respectively, with 7 bases between them. CDR3 coding DNA: TGTGCCAGTAGTATGTCGGGGGAGACCCAGTACTTC. Translation: CASSMSGETQYF. Supplemented by reference TRBV19 and TRBJ2-5, the full variable domain reads DGGITQSPKYLFRKEGQNVTLSCEQNLNHDAMYWYRQDPGQGLRLIYYSQIVNDFQKGDIAEGYSVSREKKESFPLTVTSAQKNPTAFYLCASSMSGETQYFGPGTRLLVL.

The chain has TRBV6-4 and TRBJ2-1; 11 bases line up with TRBD2. Germline loops: CDR1 MRHNA, CDR2 SNTAGT. The CDR3 covers 18 residues. V gave up 4 bases and J gave up 7 bases; unmatched junction bases: 15. The CDR3 loop reads CASSVPRDRLAGLNEQFF. CDR3 sequence (DNA): TGTGCCAGCAGTGTCCCGAGGGATAGACTAGCGGGACTAAATGAGCAGTTCTTC.

The rearrangement links TRBV10-3 to TRBJ1-5, with D hard to call. Trimming pared 10 bases from V and 4 bases from J, leaving 17 bases between. Germline V lookup: CDR1 ENHRY, CDR2 SYGVKD. The CDR3 has 14 amino acids. CDR3 sequence reads: CATRGESQNQPQHF. The CDR3 bases are TGTGCCACCCGGGGAGAGTCCCAAAATCAGCCCCAGCATTTT.

The chain is built from TRBV30 and TRBJ2-7, with D perhaps TRBD2 (7 bases). Germline V gene data show CDR1 as GTSNPN and CDR2 as SVGIG (reference sequence). V was clipped by 1 base and J by 5 bases, with 15 bases between them. This CDR3 has 14 residues. The CDR3, as DNA: TGTGCCTGGAGTGCCAAAGGGGGGGGGCACGAGCAGTACTTC. Its translation is CAWSAKGGGHEQYF. Combining the CDR3 with reference TRBV30 and TRBJ2-7 gives the whole variable domain SQTIHQWPATLVQPVGSPLSLECTVEGTSNPNLYWYRQAAGRGLQLLFYSVGIGQISSEVPQNLSASRPQDRQFILSSKKLLLSDSGFYLCAWSAKGGGHEQYFGPGTRLTVT.

CDR3 amino acids: CASRLTSGETQYF. The CDR3 nucleotides read TGTGCCAGCAGGCTGACTAGCGGGGAGACCCAGTACTTC. This chain uses TRBV2 with TRBJ2-5; the match to TRBD2 covers 10 bases. Unmatched junction bases numbered 3, after V lost 6 bases and J lost 5 bases. The CDR3 consists of 13 residues. The germline V gene encodes CDR1 SNHLY and CDR2 FYNNEI.

The genes are TRBV10-2 and TRBJ1-5, with 11 bases aligning to TRBD1. Germline CDR1 WSHSY, CDR2 SAAADI. This CDR3 is 18 amino acids long. With 8 bases clipped from V and 10 bases from J, the junction kept 22 bases outside the gene matches. CDR3 coding DNA: TGCGCCAGCGCCCCGGTAGGAATGGGACAGGGGGTTCCGGTACCCCAGCATTTT. It yields the protein CASAPVGMGQGVPVPQHF.

In this sample, this clone turned up once. The chain combines TRBV4-3 with TRBJ1-1; 9 positions agree with TRBD1. Germline values: CDR1 LGHNA, CDR2 YSLEER. The CDR3 runs to 14 residues. V lost 4 bases to trimming and J lost 6 bases; unmatched junction nucleotides: 6. CDR3 in amino acids: CASSLGTGKAEAFF. The CDR3 DNA follows: TGCGCCAGCAGCCTCGGGACAGGGAAGGCTGAAGCTTTCTTT.

The chain uses TRBV19 and TRBJ1-1; D gene uncertain. The length of the CDR3 is 15 residues. V shed 5 bases and J shed 5 bases, with 18 bases lying between them. Germline values: CDR1 LNHDA, CDR2 SQIVND (reference sequence). CDR3 residues: CASSRGKGAETEAFF. The CDR3 bases are TGTGCCAGTAGTCGGGGAAAGGGTGCTGAGACTGAAGCTTTCTTT.